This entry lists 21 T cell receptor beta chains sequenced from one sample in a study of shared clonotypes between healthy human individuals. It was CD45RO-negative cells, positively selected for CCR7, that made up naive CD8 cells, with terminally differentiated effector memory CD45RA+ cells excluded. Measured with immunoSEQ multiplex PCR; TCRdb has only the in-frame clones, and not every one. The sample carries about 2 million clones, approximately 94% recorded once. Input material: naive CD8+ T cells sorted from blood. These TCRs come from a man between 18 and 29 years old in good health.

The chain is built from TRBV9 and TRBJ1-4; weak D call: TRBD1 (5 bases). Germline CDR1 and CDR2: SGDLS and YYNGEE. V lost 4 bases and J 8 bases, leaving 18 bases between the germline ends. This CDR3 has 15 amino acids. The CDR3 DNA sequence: TGTGCCAGCAGCCCGAGTGGGGGACTTGGAGAAAAACTGTTTTTT. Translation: CASSPSGGLGEKLFF.

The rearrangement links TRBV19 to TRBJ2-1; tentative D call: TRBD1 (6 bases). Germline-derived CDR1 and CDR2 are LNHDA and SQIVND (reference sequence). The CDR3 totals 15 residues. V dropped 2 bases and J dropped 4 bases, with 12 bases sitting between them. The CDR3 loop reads CASSIQGSPYNEQFF. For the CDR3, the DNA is TGTGCCAGTAGTATACAGGGGTCCCCGTACAATGAGCAGTTCTTC. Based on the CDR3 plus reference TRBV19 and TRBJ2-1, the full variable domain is DGGITQSPKYLFRKEGQNVTLSCEQNLNHDAMYWYRQDPGQGLRLIYYSQIVNDFQKGDIAEGYSVSREKKESFPLTVTSAQKNPTAFYLCASSIQGSPYNEQFFGPGTRLTVL.

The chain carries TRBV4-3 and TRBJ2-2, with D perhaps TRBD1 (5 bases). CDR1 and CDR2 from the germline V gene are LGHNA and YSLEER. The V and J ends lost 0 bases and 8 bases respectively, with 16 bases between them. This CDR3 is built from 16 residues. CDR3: CASSQDKVQVGGELFF. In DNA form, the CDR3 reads TGCGCCAGCAGCCAAGATAAGGTACAGGTCGGTGGGGAGCTGTTTTTT.

The CDR3 is CASSLIASAEAFF. The CDR3 region has the DNA TGTGCCAGCAGCTTAATTGCCTCGGCTGAAGCTTTCTTT. The gene calls are TRBV7-9 and TRBJ1-1; no clear D. Germline-derived CDR1 and CDR2 are SEHNR and FQNEAQ (reference sequence). The CDR3 extends over 13 amino acids. The V end lost 2 bases, the J end lost 6 bases, and 10 bases lay between the germline ends.

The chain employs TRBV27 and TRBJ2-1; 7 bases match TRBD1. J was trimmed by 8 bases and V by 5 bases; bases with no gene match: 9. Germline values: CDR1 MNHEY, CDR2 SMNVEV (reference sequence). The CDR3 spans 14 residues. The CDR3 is CASSTLTGLDEQFF. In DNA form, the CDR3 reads TGTGCCAGCAGTACGCTGACAGGGTTGGATGAGCAGTTCTTC.

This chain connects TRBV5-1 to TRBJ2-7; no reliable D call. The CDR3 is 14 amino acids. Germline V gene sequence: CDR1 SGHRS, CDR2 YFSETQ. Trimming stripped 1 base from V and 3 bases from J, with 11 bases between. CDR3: CASSLLGSGYEQYF. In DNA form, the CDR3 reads TGCGCCAGCAGCTTGCTGGGGTCAGGCTACGAGCAGTACTTC. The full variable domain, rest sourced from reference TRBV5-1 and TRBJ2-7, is KAGVTQTPRYLIKTRGQQVTLSCSPISGHRSVSWYQQTPGQGLQFLFEYFSETQRNKGNFPGRFSGRQFSNSRSEMNVSTLELGDSALYLCASSLLGSGYEQYFGPGTRLTVT.

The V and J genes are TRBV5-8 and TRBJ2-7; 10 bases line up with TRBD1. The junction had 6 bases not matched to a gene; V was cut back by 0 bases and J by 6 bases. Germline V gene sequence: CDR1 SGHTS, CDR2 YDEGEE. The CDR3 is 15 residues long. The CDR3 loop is CASSLGDRGPREQYF. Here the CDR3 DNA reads TGTGCCAGCAGCTTGGGGGACAGGGGTCCACGCGAGCAGTACTTC.

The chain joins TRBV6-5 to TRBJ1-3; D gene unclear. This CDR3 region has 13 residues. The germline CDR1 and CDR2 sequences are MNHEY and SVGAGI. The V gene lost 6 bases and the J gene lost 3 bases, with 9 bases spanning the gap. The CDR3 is CASRPELGNTIYF. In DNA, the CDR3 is TGTGCCAGCAGGCCAGAGCTTGGAAACACCATATATTTT.

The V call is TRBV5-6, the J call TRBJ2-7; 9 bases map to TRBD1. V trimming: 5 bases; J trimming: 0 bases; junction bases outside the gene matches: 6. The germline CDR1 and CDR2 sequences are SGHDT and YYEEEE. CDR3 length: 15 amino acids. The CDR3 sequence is CASSPGQGNSYEQYF. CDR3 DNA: TGTGCCAGCAGTCCGGGACAGGGAAACTCCTACGAGCAGTACTTC.

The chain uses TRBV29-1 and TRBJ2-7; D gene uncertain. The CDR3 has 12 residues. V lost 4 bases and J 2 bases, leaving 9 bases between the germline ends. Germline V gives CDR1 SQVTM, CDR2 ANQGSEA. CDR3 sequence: CSVVYSPYEQYF. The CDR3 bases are TGCAGCGTTGTTTACAGCCCCTACGAGCAGTACTTC.

The CDR3 bases are TGCAGCGTTGAAGAAGCCTTACCCAATGAGCAGTTCTTC. Amino acids: CSVEEALPNEQFF. This chain links TRBV29-1 with TRBJ2-1; D is unresolved. Germline loops: CDR1 SQVTM, CDR2 ANQGSEA. Deletions cut 0 bases from V and 6 bases from J, with 9 bases between. This CDR3 has 13 residues.

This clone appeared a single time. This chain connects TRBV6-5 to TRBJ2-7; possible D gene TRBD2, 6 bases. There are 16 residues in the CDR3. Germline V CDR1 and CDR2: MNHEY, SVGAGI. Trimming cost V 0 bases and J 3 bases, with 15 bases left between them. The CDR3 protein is CASSYSYRGTGYEQYF. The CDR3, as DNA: TGTGCCAGCAGTTACTCGTATAGAGGGACTGGCTACGAGCAGTACTTC.

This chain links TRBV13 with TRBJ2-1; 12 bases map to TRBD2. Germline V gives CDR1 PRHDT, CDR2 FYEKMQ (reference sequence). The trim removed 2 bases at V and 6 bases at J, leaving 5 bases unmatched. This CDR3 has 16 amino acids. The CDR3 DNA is TGTGCCAGCAGCTTAACTAGCGGGGGGCCGGGCAATGAGCAGTTCTTC. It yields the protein CASSLTSGGPGNEQFF.

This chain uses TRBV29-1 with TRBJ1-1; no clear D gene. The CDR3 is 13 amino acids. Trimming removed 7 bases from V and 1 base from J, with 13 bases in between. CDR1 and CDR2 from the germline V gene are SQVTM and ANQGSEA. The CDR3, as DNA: TGCAGCGCCCTCGACGGAGAGAACACTGAAGCTTTCTTT. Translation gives CSALDGENTEAFF.

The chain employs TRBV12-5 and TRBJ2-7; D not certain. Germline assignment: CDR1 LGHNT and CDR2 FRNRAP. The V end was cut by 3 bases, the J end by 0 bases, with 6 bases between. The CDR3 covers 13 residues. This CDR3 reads CASGFAFSYEQYF. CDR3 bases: TGTGCTAGTGGTTTTGCATTCTCCTACGAGCAGTACTTC. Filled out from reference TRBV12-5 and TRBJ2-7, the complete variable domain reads DARVTQTPRHKVTEMGQEVTMRCQPILGHNTVFWYRQTMMQGLELLAYFRNRAPLDDSGMPKDRFSAEMPDATLATLKIQPSEPRDSAVYFCASGFAFSYEQYFGPGTRLTVT.

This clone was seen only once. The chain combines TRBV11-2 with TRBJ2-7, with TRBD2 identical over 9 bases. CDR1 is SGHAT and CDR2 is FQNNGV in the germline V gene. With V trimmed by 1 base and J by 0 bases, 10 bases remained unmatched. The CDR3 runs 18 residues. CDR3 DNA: TGTGCCAGCAGCTTAGTCTTTCCGGGACTAGCTAGCTCCTACGAGCAGTACTTC. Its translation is CASSLVFPGLASSYEQYF.

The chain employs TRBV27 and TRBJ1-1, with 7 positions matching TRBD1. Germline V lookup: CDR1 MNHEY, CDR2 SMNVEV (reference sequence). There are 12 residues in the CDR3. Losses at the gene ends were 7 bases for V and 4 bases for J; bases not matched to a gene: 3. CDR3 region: CASKTGSTEAFF. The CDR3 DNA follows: TGTGCCAGCAAGACAGGGAGCACTGAAGCTTTCTTT.

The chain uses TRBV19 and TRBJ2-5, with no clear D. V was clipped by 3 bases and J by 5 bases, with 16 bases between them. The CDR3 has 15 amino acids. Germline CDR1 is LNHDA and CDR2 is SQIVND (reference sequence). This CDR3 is CASSMMAETRETQYF. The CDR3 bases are TGTGCCAGTAGTATGATGGCTGAAACCAGGGAGACCCAGTACTTC.

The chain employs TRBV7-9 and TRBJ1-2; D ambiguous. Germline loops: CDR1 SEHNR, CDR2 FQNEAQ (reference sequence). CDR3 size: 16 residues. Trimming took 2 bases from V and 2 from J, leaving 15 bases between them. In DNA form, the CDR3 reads TGTGCCAGCAGCTTAAATTGGTCGGAGGGCAACTATGGCTACACCTTC. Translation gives CASSLNWSEGNYGYTF.

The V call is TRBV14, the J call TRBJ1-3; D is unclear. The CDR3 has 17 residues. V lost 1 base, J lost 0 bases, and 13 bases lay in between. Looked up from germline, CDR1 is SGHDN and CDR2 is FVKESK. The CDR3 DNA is TGTGCCAGCAGCCAAGTCGGGTACGGTCTCTCTGGAAACACCATATATTTT. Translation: CASSQVGYGLSGNTIYF.

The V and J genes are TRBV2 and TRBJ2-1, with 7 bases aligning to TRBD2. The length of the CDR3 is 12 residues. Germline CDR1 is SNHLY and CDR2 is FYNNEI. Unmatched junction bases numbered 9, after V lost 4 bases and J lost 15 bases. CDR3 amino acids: CASSVGGLPSFF. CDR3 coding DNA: TGTGCCAGCAGTGTGGGGGGGTTACCTTCGTTCTTC.